The clone carrying this T cell receptor (beta chain) was found once. What it recognizes is unknown. The sample belongs to a study of OX40 agonist ivuxolimab in advanced cancers. Data came from immunoSEQ multiplex PCR; TCRdb stores just in-frame clones and leaves some out. Of more than 40,000 clones in the sample, 88% were seen once. Exclusion of a patient followed from autoimmune disease history or systemic immunosuppression. Study observations and caveats: At doses 0.1 to 3.0 mg/kg, CD4+ and CD8+ clones expanded.

The germline V gene has CDR1 LNHDA and CDR2 SQIVND (reference sequence). Deletions cut 1 base from V and 1 base from J, with 11 bases between. CDR3 length: 15 residues. This sequence was found in an adult with an advanced solid tumor such as melanoma, head and neck, liver or kidney cancer. The chain recombines TRBV19 with TRBJ2-7; D is possibly TRBD2 (6 bases). Material: CD4+ or CD8+ T cells sorted from blood, obtained in a trial of the OX40 agonist ivuxolimab. The CDR3 loop reads CASSIATSTSYEQYF. For the CDR3, the DNA is TGTGCCAGTAGTATAGCGACTAGTACTTCCTACGAGCAGTACTTC.